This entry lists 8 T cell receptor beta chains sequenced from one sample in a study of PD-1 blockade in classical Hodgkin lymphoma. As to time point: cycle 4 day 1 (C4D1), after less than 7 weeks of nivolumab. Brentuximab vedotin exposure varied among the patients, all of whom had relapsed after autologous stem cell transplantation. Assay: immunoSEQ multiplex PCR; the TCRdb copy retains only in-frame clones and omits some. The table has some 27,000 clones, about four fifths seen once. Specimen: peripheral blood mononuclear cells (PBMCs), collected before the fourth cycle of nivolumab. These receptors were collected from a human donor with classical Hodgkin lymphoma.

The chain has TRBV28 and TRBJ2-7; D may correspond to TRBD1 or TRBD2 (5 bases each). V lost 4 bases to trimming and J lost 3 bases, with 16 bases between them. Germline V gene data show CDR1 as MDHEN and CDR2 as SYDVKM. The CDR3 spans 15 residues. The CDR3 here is CASSSYRDGDYEQYF. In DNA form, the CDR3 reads TGTGCCAGCAGTTCCTACCGGGACGGGGACTACGAGCAGTACTTC.

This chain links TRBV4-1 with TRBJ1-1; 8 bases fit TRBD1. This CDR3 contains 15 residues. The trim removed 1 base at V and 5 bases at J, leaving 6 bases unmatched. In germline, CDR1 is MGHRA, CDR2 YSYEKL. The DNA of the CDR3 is TGCGCCAGCAGCCAAGCCTCGACAGGGGTGACTGAAGCTTTCTTT. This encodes CASSQASTGVTEAFF.

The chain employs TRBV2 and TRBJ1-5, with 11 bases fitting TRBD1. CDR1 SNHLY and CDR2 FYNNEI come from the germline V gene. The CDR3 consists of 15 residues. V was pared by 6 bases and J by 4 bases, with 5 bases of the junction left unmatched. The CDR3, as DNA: TGTGCCAGCAGGGGACAGGGGGACGGTAATCAGCCCCAGCATTTT. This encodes CASRGQGDGNQPQHF.

CDR3 protein: CSALAGAFF. CDR3 sequence (DNA): TGCAGTGCCCTAGCGGGCGCTTTCTTT. V gene TRBV20-1 combines with J gene TRBJ1-1; D uncertain. There are 9 residues in the CDR3. Germline lookup yields CDR1 DFQATT and CDR2 SNEGSKA (reference sequence). Trimming removed 6 bases from V and 11 bases from J, with 10 bases in between.

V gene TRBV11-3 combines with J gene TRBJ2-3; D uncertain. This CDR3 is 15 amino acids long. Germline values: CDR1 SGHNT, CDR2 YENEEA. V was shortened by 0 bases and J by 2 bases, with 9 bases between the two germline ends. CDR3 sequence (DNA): TGTGCCAGCAGCTTAGATGACGACCCCACAGATACGCAGTATTTT. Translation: CASSLDDDPTDTQYF.

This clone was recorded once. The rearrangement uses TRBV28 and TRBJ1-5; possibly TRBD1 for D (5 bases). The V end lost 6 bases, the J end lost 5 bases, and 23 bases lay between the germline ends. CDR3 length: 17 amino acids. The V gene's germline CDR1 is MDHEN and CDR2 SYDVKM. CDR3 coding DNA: TGTGCCAGCAGCCGCGCGATTTCAGGGACCTGGGATCAGCCCCAGCATTTT. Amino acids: CASSRAISGTWDQPQHF.

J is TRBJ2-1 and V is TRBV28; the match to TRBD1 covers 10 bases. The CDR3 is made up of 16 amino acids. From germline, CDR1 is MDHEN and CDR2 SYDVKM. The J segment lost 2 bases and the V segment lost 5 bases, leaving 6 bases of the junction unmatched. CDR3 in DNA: TGTGCCAGCAGTATCCGGGGACAGGGGCCCTACAATGAGCAGTTCTTC. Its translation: CASSIRGQGPYNEQFF. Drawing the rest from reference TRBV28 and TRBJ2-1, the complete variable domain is DVKVTQSSRYLVKRTGEKVFLECVQDMDHENMFWYRQDPGLGLRLIYFSYDVKMKEKGDIPEGYSVSREKKERFSLILESASTNQTSMYLCASSIRGQGPYNEQFFGPGTRLTVL.

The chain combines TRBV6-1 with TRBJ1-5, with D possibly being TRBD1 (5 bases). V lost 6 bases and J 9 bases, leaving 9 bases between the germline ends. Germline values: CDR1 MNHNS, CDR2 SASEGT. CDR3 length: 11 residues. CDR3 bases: TGTGCCAGCAGCGACGGGGGGCCCCAGCATTTT. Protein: CASSDGGPQHF.